This T cell receptor (beta chain) was found in a study of T cell responses to AZD1222 COVID-19 vaccine (TCRdb year 2021). For the study in its entirety: A total of 233 trial participants underwent TCR sequencing, of whom roughly 210 had received two doses of AZD1222 and 26 had received two doses of the MenACWY control vaccine. Trial participants were enrolled by age into 18-55, 56-69 and 70-plus year subgroups, with 148, 28 and 57 TCR-sequenced participants respectively.

As for this clone: The antigen it binds to is not known. Base qualities are missing; no much larger clone stands one base away.

The CDR3 regions of human TCRbeta chains were analyzed by immunosequencing. Per the authors' processing: Repertoire TCRs were checked for matches against a reference library of SARS-CoV-2-specific TCRs that had been generated using the MIRA antigen-specificity platform. Breadth was defined as the fraction of unique TCRs that were SARS-CoV-2-associated, and depth was defined as the fraction of total T cells that were SARS-CoV-2-associated. Using the MIRA data, every spike-specific TCR was mapped to the spike region that the TCR reacted to and assigned to either a CD4 or a CD8 class. Log10-transformed breadth and depth values were compared by one-way ANOVA with Sidak's multiple comparisons tests. The table was pulled from immuneACCESS by TCRdb, which kept in-frame rearrangements only. Such tables lose some clones; where checked, under half of the loss comes from unresolved V genes, and the rest has no known cause. V and J calls and clone size are as listed in that table; D and trimming were resolved from the DNA. The table for this sample lists over 80,000 clones; 90% to 95% of them were counted only once. The ten largest account for around 8.6% of the sample.

From the cysteine up to the phenylalanine, the CDR3 has a length of 13 residues. Only the CDR3 DNA is retained, 39 bases long and in frame from the first base. V loses 2 bases, J loses 4 bases, and the germline ends lie 12 bases apart. Looking up the germline V gene (reference sequence) yields CDR1 GTSNPN and CDR2 SVGIG. The label giving this sample's time point can be read as: about 28 days (+/-7) after the second vaccine dose. Because spike-specific TCR depth and breadth did not differ between the two schedules, AZD1222 recipients who got a second dose at roughly 4 weeks were pooled with those who got a second dose at roughly 12 weeks. Vaccinee samples came from UK trials COV001 and COV002, including a single-blind randomized controlled phase 2/3 trial of AZD1222 (ChAdOx1 nCoV-19) in healthy adults. For TCRbeta chain sequencing, PBMC samples from trial participants were taken at day 0 and at day 28 after the second dose.

Study-wide findings and limitations: Participants were mostly white British, with more females than males. The authors suggested clonal diversity may have been underestimated. In the small 56-69-year group, the increase in depth fell short of significance, most likely because of low power. Nearly half of unique spike-specific TCRs reportedly recognized epitopes outside regions mutated in the B.1.351 and B.1.1.7 variants. A significant rise in spike-specific TCR breadth and depth was observed after two AZD1222 doses relative to day 0 and relative to MenACWY recipients. Conclusions about previously exposed vaccinees are limited because only six or seven AZD1222 recipients were SARS-CoV-2 seropositive at baseline. Because no samples from the day 14 peak response were available, repertoires could be characterized only after the peak T cell response. CD4 TCRs associated with the vaccine covered the entire spike protein, and the dominant responses were in regions 160-218 and 743-854.

The chain couples TRBV30 to TRBJ2-7; a confident D gene designation cannot be given. The source is an adult who received the AZD1222 COVID-19 vaccine. This sample comprised peripheral blood, obtained 28 days after the second AZD1222 dose. The bases are TGTGCCTGGAGTTTGGCAATGGGGTACGAGCAGTACTTC. This codes for CAWSLAMGYEQYF.